The clone carrying this T cell receptor beta chain was detected once. The data originate from a study of blood T cell repertoires in COVID-19. Study-wide context: The United States, Italy and Spain provided the acute and convalescent COVID-19 samples. T cells, B-cell-depleted T cells, or PBMCs provided the cDNA or gDNA that served as material.

How the authors handled the data: How many nucleated cells were present was estimated from reference gene primer amplification. Using immunoSEQ multiplex PCR, the repertoire was profiled, and TCRdb retains in-frame clones only, with some absent. The DNA gave D and trimming, while V, J and clone size come from that table. The sample lists 80,000 to 95,000 clones, around 87% occurring once. Germline CDR1 is GTSNPN and CDR2 is SVGIG (reference sequence). CDR3 length equals 13 residues. V was pared by 2 bases and J by 11 bases, with 18 bases between. The clonotype comes from a human donor in a cohort sampled during active COVID-19. The specimen was peripheral blood. The rearrangement uses TRBV30 and TRBJ1-2; D is possibly TRBD1 (5 bases). The CDR3 nucleotides are TGTGCCTGGAGTAAACAGGTATCTGATGAGTACACCTTC. This gives the protein CAWSKQVSDEYTF.